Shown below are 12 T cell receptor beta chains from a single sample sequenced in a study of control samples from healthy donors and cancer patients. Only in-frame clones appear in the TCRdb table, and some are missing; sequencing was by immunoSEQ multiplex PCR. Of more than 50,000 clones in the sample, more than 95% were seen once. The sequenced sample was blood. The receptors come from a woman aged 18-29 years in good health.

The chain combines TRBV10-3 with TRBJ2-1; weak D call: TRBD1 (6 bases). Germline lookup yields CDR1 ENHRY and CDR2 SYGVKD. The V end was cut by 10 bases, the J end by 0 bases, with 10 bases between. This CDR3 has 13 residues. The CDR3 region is CATTDSSYNEQFF. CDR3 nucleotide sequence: TGTGCCACAACGGACAGCTCCTACAATGAGCAGTTCTTC.

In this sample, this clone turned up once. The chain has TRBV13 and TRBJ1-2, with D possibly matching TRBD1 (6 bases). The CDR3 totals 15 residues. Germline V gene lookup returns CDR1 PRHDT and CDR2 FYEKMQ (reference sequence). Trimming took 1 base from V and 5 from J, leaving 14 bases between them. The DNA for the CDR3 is TGTGCCAGCAGCTTAGCCGGGACAAAGACTTATGGCTACACCTTC. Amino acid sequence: CASSLAGTKTYGYTF.

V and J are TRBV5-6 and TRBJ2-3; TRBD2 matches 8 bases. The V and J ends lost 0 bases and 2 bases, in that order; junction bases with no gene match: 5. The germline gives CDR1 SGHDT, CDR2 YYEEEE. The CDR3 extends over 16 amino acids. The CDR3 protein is CASSLGQRGPTDTQYF. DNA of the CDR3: TGTGCCAGCAGCTTGGGACAGCGGGGGCCCACAGATACGCAGTATTTT.

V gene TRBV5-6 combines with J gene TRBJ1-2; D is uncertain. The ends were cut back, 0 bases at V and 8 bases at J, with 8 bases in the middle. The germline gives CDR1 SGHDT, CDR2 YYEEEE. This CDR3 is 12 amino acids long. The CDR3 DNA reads TGTGCCAGCAGCTTGGGAACAGCAGGCTACACCTTC. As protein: CASSLGTAGYTF.

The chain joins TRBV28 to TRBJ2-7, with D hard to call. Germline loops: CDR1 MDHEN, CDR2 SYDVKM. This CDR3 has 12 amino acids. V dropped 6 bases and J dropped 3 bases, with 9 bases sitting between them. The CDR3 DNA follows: TGTGCCAGCAGCCCCCGACTCTACGAGCAGTACTTC. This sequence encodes CASSPRLYEQYF.

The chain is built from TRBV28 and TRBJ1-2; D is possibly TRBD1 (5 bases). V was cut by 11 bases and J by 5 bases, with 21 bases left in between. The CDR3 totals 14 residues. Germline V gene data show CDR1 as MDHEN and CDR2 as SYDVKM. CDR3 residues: CAAGPAQGSYGYTF. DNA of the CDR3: TGTGCCGCAGGGCCGGCGCAGGGATCATATGGCTACACCTTC.

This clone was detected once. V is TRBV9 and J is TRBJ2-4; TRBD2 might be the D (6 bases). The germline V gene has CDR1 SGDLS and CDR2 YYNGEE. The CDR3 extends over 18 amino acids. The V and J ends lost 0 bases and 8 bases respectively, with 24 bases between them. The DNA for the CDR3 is TGTGCCAGCAGCGTAGGTAGTTTGGACCCCTCGAGGGAGGACATTCAGTACTTC. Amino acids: CASSVGSLDPSREDIQYF.

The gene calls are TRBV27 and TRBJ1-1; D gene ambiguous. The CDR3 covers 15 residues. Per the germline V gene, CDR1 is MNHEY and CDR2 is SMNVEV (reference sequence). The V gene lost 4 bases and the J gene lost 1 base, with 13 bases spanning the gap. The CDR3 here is CASSSDGWANTEAFF. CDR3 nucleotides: TGTGCCAGCAGTTCCGACGGGTGGGCGAACACTGAAGCTTTCTTT.

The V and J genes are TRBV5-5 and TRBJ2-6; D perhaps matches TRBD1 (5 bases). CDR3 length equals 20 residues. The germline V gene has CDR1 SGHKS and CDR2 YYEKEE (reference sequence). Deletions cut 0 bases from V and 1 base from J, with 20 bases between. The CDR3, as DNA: TGTGCCAGCAGCTTGGAAATCGGGTTGGCAGGGTTATCTGGGGCCAACGTCCTGACTTTC. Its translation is CASSLEIGLAGLSGANVLTF.

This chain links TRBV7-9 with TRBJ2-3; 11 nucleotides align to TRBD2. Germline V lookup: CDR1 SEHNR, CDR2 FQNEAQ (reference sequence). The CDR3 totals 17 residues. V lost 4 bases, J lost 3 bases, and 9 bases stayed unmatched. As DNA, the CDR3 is TGTGCCAGCAGCTCCCCCCGTAGCGGGGGGGCAACAGATACGCAGTATTTT. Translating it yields CASSSPRSGGATDTQYF.

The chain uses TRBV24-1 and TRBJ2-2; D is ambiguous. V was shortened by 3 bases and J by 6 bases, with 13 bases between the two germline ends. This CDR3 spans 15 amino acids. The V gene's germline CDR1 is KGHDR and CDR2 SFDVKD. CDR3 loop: CATSDDFGRPGELFF. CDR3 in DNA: TGTGCCACCAGTGATGACTTCGGACGTCCCGGGGAGCTGTTTTTT.

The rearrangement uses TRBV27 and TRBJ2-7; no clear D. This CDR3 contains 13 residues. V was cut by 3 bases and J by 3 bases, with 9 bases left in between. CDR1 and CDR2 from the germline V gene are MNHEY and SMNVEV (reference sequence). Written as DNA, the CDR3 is TGTGCCAGCAGTTTGGGAAAGGTCTACGAGCAGTACTTC. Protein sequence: CASSLGKVYEQYF.